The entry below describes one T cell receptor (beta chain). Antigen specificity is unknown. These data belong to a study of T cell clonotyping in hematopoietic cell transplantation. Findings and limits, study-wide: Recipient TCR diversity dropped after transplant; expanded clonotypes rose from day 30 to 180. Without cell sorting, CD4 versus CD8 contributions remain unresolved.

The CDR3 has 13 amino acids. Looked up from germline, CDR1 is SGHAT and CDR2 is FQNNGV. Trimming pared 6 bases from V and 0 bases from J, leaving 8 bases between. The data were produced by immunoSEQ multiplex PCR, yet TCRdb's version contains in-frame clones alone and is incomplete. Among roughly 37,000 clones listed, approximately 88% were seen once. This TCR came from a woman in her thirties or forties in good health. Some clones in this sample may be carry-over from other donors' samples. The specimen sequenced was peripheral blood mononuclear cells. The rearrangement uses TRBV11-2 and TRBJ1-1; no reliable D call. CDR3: CASREFMNTEAFF. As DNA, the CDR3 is TGTGCCAGCAGAGAATTCATGAACACTGAAGCTTTCTTT.